This T cell receptor (beta chain) emerged from a study of T cell changes during pregnancy in multiple sclerosis. The assay was immunoSEQ multiplex PCR, and TCRdb's table has in-frame clones only and misses some. The top ten hold roughly 0.82% of the sample, which has some 57,000 clones, about 87% seen once. This CDR3 is 19 amino acids long. Trimming cost V 4 bases and J 3 bases; bases outside gene matches: 16. CDR1 and CDR2 (germline): GTSNPN, SVGIG (reference sequence). This TCR derives from a female donor in good health, enrolled as a control in a pregnancy study. Sequencing used peripheral blood, obtained in the first trimester of pregnancy. The rearrangement links TRBV30 to TRBJ2-2, with TRBD2 matching over 11 bases. The CDR3, as DNA: TGTGCCTGGATCCACTGGCGCGGACTAGCGGGCGATTACACCGGGGAGCTGTTTTTT. This codes for CAWIHWRGLAGDYTGELFF.